One sample yielded the 8 T cell receptor beta chains listed below, sequenced in a study of cytomegalovirus exposure and HLA in healthy donors. 13 Jbeta primers and 60 Vbeta primers were used for the PCR. The data were produced by immunoSEQ multiplex PCR, yet TCRdb's version contains in-frame clones alone and is incomplete. The profile covers about 200,000 clones, with 76% appearing a single time and 0.6% to 0.65% taken by the ten largest. Material for sequencing was PBMCs. The receptors here all came from a man younger than 30 in good health and CMV-seronegative.

J is TRBJ2-7 and V is TRBV11-3, with D perhaps TRBD1 (5 bases). The CDR3 spans 16 residues. Trimming stripped 1 base from V and 5 bases from J, with 18 bases between. The germline V gene encodes CDR1 SGHNT and CDR2 YENEEA. CDR3 coding DNA: TGTGCCAGCAGCTTAGGGCCGGGCAGGGAAAGGAACGAGCAGTACTTC. It encodes CASSLGPGRERNEQYF.

The V and J genes are TRBV4-1 and TRBJ2-2; TRBD2 matches at 11 bases. The J segment lost 6 bases and the V segment lost 1 base, leaving 13 bases of the junction unmatched. There are 19 residues in the CDR3. Germline V gene data show CDR1 as MGHRA and CDR2 as YSYEKL. The CDR3 bases are TGCGCCAGCAGCCAAGTCTGGCTAGCGGGAGGCCCCAAGTCCGGGGAGCTGTTTTTT. Its protein product is CASSQVWLAGGPKSGELFF.

This clone was observed a single time. The rearrangement uses TRBV6-5 and TRBJ2-7, with 9 bases identical to TRBD2. CDR1 MNHEY and CDR2 SVGAGI come from the germline V gene. The CDR3 has 14 residues. J gave up 4 bases and V 5 bases, and 6 bases lay outside the gene matches. CDR3 loop: CASSKLAGNYEQYF. In DNA form, the CDR3 reads TGTGCCAGCAGTAAGCTAGCGGGAAATTACGAGCAGTACTTC.

V and J are TRBV5-1 and TRBJ2-5; tentative D call: TRBD2 (6 bases). CDR1 is SGHRS, CDR2 YFSETQ, per germline. V was trimmed by 4 bases and J by 13 bases, leaving 20 bases between them. There are 13 residues in the CDR3. The CDR3: CASSTELREEWYF. The CDR3 DNA reads as TGCGCCAGCAGCACGGAATTGAGGGAGGAGTGGTACTTC.

The chain has TRBV7-2 and TRBJ2-7, with D unresolved. The V gene's germline CDR1 is SGHTA and CDR2 FQGNSA. The CDR3 contains 14 residues. The V end lost 5 bases, the J end lost 2 bases, and 13 bases lay between the germline ends. CDR3 sequence: CASSPYRETYEQYF. The CDR3 DNA follows: TGTGCCAGCAGCCCATATAGAGAGACCTACGAGCAGTACTTC.

This chain connects TRBV28 to TRBJ1-5; D is unclear. V was trimmed by 5 bases and J by 2 bases, leaving 16 bases between them. CDR3 length equals 16 residues. The germline V gene encodes CDR1 MDHEN and CDR2 SYDVKM. CDR3: CASSPRFRLGNQPQHF. DNA of the CDR3: TGTGCCAGCAGTCCCAGGTTTCGGCTTGGCAATCAGCCCCAGCATTTT.

This clone showed up just a few times. V and J are TRBV28 and TRBJ1-4; D remains ambiguous. CDR1 and CDR2 from the germline V gene are MDHEN and SYDVKM. The CDR3 covers 16 residues. Trimming pared 4 bases from V and 4 bases from J, leaving 16 bases between. CDR3 amino acids: CASSSPGGTLNEKLFF. DNA for the CDR3: TGTGCCAGCAGTTCCCCCGGCGGTACTCTTAATGAAAAACTGTTTTTT. The full variable domain, completed using reference TRBV28 and TRBJ1-4, is DVKVTQSSRYLVKRTGEKVFLECVQDMDHENMFWYRQDPGLGLRLIYFSYDVKMKEKGDIPEGYSVSREKKERFSLILESASTNQTSMYLCASSSPGGTLNEKLFFGSGTQLSVL.

This clone was picked up one time. This sample also contains other DNA sequences that code for the same CDR3. The V call is TRBV9, the J call TRBJ1-5; unclear D gene. The CDR3 is 14 residues long. V lost 0 bases and J 0 bases, leaving 4 bases between the germline ends. Germline-derived CDR1 and CDR2 are SGDLS and YYNGEE. The CDR3 is CASSVGSSNQPQHF. In DNA, the CDR3 is TGTGCCAGCAGCGTAGGCAGTAGCAATCAGCCCCAGCATTTT.